What follows are 16 T cell receptor beta chains derived from one specimen sequenced in a study of blood T cell repertoires in COVID-19. Generated by immunoSEQ multiplex PCR, the TCRdb table keeps only in-frame clones and is missing some. The sample includes some 200,000 clones, approximately 86% seen only once; the top ten take 1.4% to 1.5%. Sequencing input: peripheral blood. Receptor source: a man between 18 and 35 years old with active or convalescent COVID-19.

The chain carries TRBV7-9 and TRBJ1-2, with 7 bases identical to TRBD1. Trimming cost V 5 bases and J 0 bases; bases outside gene matches: 12. Germline V gene sequence: CDR1 SEHNR, CDR2 FQNEAQ (reference sequence). This CDR3 comprises 17 residues. CDR3 bases: TGTGCCAGCAGCCGAGGGGGGACAGCAAATTCTAACTATGGCTACACCTTC. Encoded protein: CASSRGGTANSNYGYTF.

The chain joins TRBV7-9 to TRBJ1-1; D gene uncertain. The germline CDR1 and CDR2 sequences are SEHNR and FQNEAQ (reference sequence). Trimming left V 1 base short and J 0 bases short, with 6 bases between. There are 14 residues in the CDR3. CDR3 nucleotide sequence: TGTGCCAGCAGCTTAGTTGTAATGAACACTGAAGCTTTCTTT. It specifies CASSLVVMNTEAFF.

This clone was seen a single time. The chain recombines TRBV5-5 with TRBJ1-5; 10 bases align to TRBD1. The CDR3 runs to 15 residues. CDR1 and CDR2 from the germline V gene are SGHKS and YYEKEE (reference sequence). V lost 4 bases and J lost 4; bases outside the gene matches: 5. In nucleotides, the CDR3 is TGTGCCAGCAGCCAGACAGGGGGCACTAATCAGCCCCAGCATTTT. This encodes CASSQTGGTNQPQHF.

The CDR3 loop reads CASSVGGRATGPTYNEQFF. The CDR3 DNA sequence: TGTGCCAGCAGCGTAGGGGGCCGGGCTACGGGCCCGACCTACAATGAGCAGTTCTTC. J is TRBJ2-1 and V is TRBV9; a possible D gene is TRBD1 (5 bases). Trimming removed 0 bases from V and 2 bases from J, with 21 bases in between. Germline-derived CDR1 and CDR2 are SGDLS and YYNGEE. The CDR3 extends over 19 amino acids.

The chain joins TRBV9 to TRBJ1-2; the D is unclear. The CDR3 extends over 14 amino acids. Between the trimmed V and J ends, which lost 3 bases and 3 bases, there was a span of 12 bases. CDR1 and CDR2 (germline): SGDLS, YYNGEE. CDR3 sequence: CASSAGGSYYGYTF. The CDR3, as DNA: TGTGCCAGCAGCGCGGGTGGCAGCTACTATGGCTACACCTTC.

The rearrangement uses TRBV7-9 and TRBJ1-2, with 8 bases fitting TRBD1. The germline V gene has CDR1 SEHNR and CDR2 FQNEAQ (reference sequence). After removal of 5 bases from V and 6 bases from J, the junction contained 5 bases not matched to a gene. The CDR3 runs 13 residues. In DNA, the CDR3 is TGTGCCAGCAGCCGACAGGGGTGGGATGGCTACACCTTC. This gives the protein CASSRQGWDGYTF.

V and J are TRBV11-2 and TRBJ2-7; 12 bases are shared with TRBD2. The germline CDR1 and CDR2 sequences are SGHAT and FQNNGV. This CDR3 has 16 residues. V lost 5 bases, J lost 5 bases, and 10 bases stayed unmatched. The CDR3 loop reads CASSRRLAGEPDEQYF. CDR3 DNA sequence: TGTGCCAGCAGCCGCCGACTAGCGGGAGAACCGGACGAGCAGTACTTC.

This clone has only one observation. The chain couples TRBV3-1 (or the pseudogene TRBV3-2) to TRBJ1-1, with a tentative D call TRBD1 (5 bases). The CDR3 loop spans 14 amino acids. The V gene lost 6 bases and the J gene lost 5 bases, with 16 bases spanning the gap. Germline V gene data show CDR1 as LGHDT and CDR2 as YNNKEL (reference sequence). The DNA for the CDR3 is TGTGCCAGCAGACGCGGGACGGGGGGGACTGAAGCTTTCTTT. Its translation is CASRRGTGGTEAFF.

The V and J genes are TRBV6-5 and TRBJ1-2; no clear D. V was pared by 0 bases and J by 0 bases, with 11 bases between. There are 16 residues in the CDR3. Germline V CDR1 and CDR2: MNHEY, SVGAGI. CDR3 loop: CASSYSQLLTNYGYTF. The CDR3 region has the DNA TGTGCCAGCAGTTACTCGCAGTTACTAACTAACTATGGCTACACCTTC.

The V and J genes are TRBV19 and TRBJ1-5; D uncertain. V lost 5 bases and J 2 bases, leaving 10 bases between the germline ends. The CDR3 runs 14 residues. In germline, CDR1 is LNHDA, CDR2 SQIVND (reference sequence). The CDR3 DNA reads TGTGCCAGTAGTCTCGATGGCCGCAATCAGCCCCAGCATTTT. Its protein product is CASSLDGRNQPQHF.

This chain links TRBV6-5 with TRBJ1-6; possibly TRBD1 for D (6 bases). CDR1 is MNHEY, CDR2 SVGAGI, per germline. Between the trimmed V and J ends, which lost 2 bases and 10 bases, there was a span of 15 bases. The CDR3 is 15 residues long. The CDR3: CASSYDSRGRSPLHF. The CDR3 DNA reads TGTGCCAGCAGTTACGATTCCAGGGGTCGATCACCCCTCCACTTT.

The gene calls are TRBV30 and TRBJ2-7; weak D call: TRBD2 (7 bases). This CDR3 contains 14 residues. The germline gives CDR1 GTSNPN, CDR2 SVGIG (reference sequence). Trimming pared 0 bases from V and 6 bases from J, leaving 15 bases between. For the CDR3, the DNA is TGTGCCTGGAGTGTAAGTTATCGGGGGGCCGAGCAGTACTTC. Amino acids: CAWSVSYRGAEQYF.

The chain joins TRBV13 to TRBJ1-6; a weak D match, TRBD1 (6 bases). V was cut by 4 bases and J by 0 bases, with 22 bases left in between. The CDR3 is 20 amino acids. CDR1 is PRHDT, CDR2 FYEKMQ, per germline (reference sequence). The CDR3 loop reads CASSSRGGPADSSYNSPLHF. For the CDR3, the DNA is TGTGCCAGCAGCTCGAGGGGGGGGCCTGCCGATAGCTCCTATAATTCACCCCTCCACTTT.

This chain links TRBV24-1 with TRBJ1-5; TRBD1 aligns across 12 bases. Per the germline V gene, CDR1 is KGHDR and CDR2 is SFDVKD. The ends lost 4 bases at V and 4 bases at J; junction bases unmatched: 4. This CDR3 is built from 16 residues. DNA for the CDR3: TGTGCCACCAGTGACTCGGGACAGGGGGCGAATCAGCCCCAGCATTTT. It yields the protein CATSDSGQGANQPQHF.

The J gene is TRBJ1-5, the V gene TRBV10-1; D might be TRBD1 (6 bases). This CDR3 contains 15 residues. Germline V gene lookup returns CDR1 WNHNN and CDR2 SYGVQD (reference sequence). Between the trimmed V and J ends, which lost 0 bases and 6 bases, there was a span of 12 bases. Here the CDR3 reads CASSESNRAAQPQHF. DNA for the CDR3: TGCGCCAGCAGTGAGTCGAACAGGGCCGCTCAGCCCCAGCATTTT.

This clone was seen a few times. The chain is built from TRBV28 and TRBJ1-2; a weak D match, TRBD1 (5 bases). Germline CDR1 reads MDHEN; CDR2 reads SYDVKM. The V and J ends lost 4 bases and 5 bases respectively, with 8 bases between them. The CDR3 loop spans 12 amino acids. CDR3 sequence: CASSYAGYGYTF. The CDR3 DNA is TGTGCCAGCAGTTACGCAGGGTATGGCTACACCTTC.